This T cell receptor (beta chain) was profiled in a study of blood T cell repertoires in COVID-19. Study context: The United States, Italy and Spain were the sources of the acute and convalescent COVID-19 samples. The analysed material was cDNA or gDNA that came from T cells, B-cell-depleted T cells, or PBMCs.

Under the authors' procedure: Nucleated cell counts were estimated from reference gene primer amplification. Sequenced by immunoSEQ multiplex PCR; TCRdb stores in-frame clones only, minus some. Clone size and V and J calls were adopted from that table, with D and trimming inferred from the DNA. The sample consists of 90,000 to 130,000 clones, under 75% of them appearing once. V lost 1 base and J 4 bases, leaving 7 bases between the germline ends. Germline V CDR1 and CDR2: SGHDN, FVKESK. The CDR3 runs to 13 residues. Sequenced sample: peripheral blood. The rearrangement links TRBV14 to TRBJ1-1; D remains unclear. The TCR comes from a woman aged 60-75 years with acute or convalescent COVID-19. CDR3 residues: CASSQAEGTEAFF. In DNA, the CDR3 is TGTGCCAGCAGCCAAGCGGAGGGCACTGAAGCTTTCTTT.